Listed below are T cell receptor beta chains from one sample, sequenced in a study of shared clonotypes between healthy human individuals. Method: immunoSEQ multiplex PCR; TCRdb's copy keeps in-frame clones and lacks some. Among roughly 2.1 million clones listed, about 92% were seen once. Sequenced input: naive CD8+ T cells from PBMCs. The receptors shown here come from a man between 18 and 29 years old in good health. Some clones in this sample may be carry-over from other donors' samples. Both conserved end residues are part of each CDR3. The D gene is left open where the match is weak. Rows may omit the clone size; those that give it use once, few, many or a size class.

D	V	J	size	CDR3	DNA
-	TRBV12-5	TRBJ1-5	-	CASGLLKPSQPQHF	TGTGCTAGTGGTTTGCTTAAACCCAGTCAGCCCCAGCATTTT
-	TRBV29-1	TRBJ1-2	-	CSVEGGQSYGYTF	TGCAGCGTTGAAGGGGGGCAGTCCTATGGCTACACCTTC
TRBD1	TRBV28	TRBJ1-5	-	CASSNSFRDRGLRQPQHF	TGTGCCAGCAGTAATTCATTCCGGGACAGGGGGCTACGACAGCCCCAGCATTTT
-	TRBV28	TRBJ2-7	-	CASSSPVSWSYEQYF	TGTGCCAGCAGTTCCCCCGTATCCTGGTCCTACGAGCAGTACTTC
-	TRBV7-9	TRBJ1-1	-	CASSLTSTVNTEAFF	TGTGCCAGCAGCTTAACCAGTACAGTGAACACTGAAGCTTTCTTT
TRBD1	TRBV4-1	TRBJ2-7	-	CASSQGRTGENYEQYF	TGCGCCAGCAGCCAAGGCCGTACAGGGGAGAACTACGAGCAGTACTTC
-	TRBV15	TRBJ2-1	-	CATSRDISGSYNEQFF	TGTGCCACCAGCAGAGATATCAGTGGCTCCTACAATGAGCAGTTCTTC
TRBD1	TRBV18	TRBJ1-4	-	CASSQTGATNEKLFF	TGTGCCAGCTCGCAGACAGGGGCAACTAATGAAAAACTGTTTTTT
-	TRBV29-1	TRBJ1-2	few	CSGLLGGGYTF	TGCAGCGGCCTTCTCGGAGGGGGCTACACCTTC
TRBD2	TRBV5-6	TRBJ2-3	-	CASSSSGRETDTQYF	TGTGCCAGCAGCTCGAGCGGGAGGGAAACAGATACGCAGTATTTT
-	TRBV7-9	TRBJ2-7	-	CASSLVGEFGEQYF	TGTGCCAGCAGCTTAGTAGGGGAATTCGGTGAGCAGTACTTC
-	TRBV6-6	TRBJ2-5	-	CASSYWVKETQYF	TGTGCCAGCAGTTACTGGGTGAAAGAGACCCAGTACTTC
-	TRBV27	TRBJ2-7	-	CASSPRAVFYEQYF	TGTGCCAGCAGTCCCAGGGCAGTCTTCTACGAGCAGTACTTC
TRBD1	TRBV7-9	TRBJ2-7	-	CASSARGQGYEQYF	TGTGCCAGCAGCGCGCGCGGACAGGGCTACGAGCAGTACTTC
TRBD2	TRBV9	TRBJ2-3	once	CASSPGRGGDTQYF	TGTGCCAGCAGCCCCGGGAGGGGGGGGGATACGCAGTATTTT
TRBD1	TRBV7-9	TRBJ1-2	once	CASSLSSRGDGYTF	TGTGCCAGCAGCTTATCGTCCAGGGGGGACGGCTACACCTTC
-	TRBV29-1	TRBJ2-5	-	CSVDWRQGGQETQYF	TGCAGCGTTGACTGGAGACAGGGAGGTCAAGAGACCCAGTACTTC
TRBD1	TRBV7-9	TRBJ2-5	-	CASSPSTGTGPKETQYF	TGTGCCAGCAGCCCCTCAACCGGGACAGGACCAAAAGAGACCCAGTACTTC
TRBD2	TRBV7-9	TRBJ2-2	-	CASSFWLAVNTGELFF	TGTGCCAGCAGCTTTTGGCTAGCGGTGAACACCGGGGAGCTGTTTTTT
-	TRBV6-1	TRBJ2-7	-	CASSEWRGTSGEQYF	TGTGCCAGCAGTGAATGGAGGGGAACGTCGGGAGAGCAGTACTTC
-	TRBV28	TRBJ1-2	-	CASSFHYGYTF	TGTGCCAGCAGTTTCCACTATGGCTACACCTTC
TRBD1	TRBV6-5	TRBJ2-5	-	CASTRTGLGETQYF	TGTGCCAGCACCCGGACAGGGTTGGGGGAGACCCAGTACTTC
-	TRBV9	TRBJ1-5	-	CASSVSEWGEGQPQHF	TGTGCCAGCAGCGTTAGCGAGTGGGGAGAGGGTCAGCCCCAGCATTTT
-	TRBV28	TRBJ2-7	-	CASSLYRAEQYF	TGTGCCAGCAGTTTATACAGGGCCGAGCAGTACTTC
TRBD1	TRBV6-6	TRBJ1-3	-	CASIKTGPGNTIYF	TGTGCCAGCATCAAGACAGGGCCTGGAAACACCATATATTTT
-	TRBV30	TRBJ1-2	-	CAWREWTETNYGYTF	TGTGCCTGGAGGGAGTGGACGGAGACTAACTATGGCTACACCTTC
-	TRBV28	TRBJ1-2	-	CASSLKVNYGYTF	TGTGCCAGCAGTTTAAAGGTTAACTATGGCTACACCTTC
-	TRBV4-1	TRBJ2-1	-	CASSHSLRSGGSYNEQFF	TGCGCCAGCAGCCATTCGCTGAGAAGCGGAGGCTCCTACAATGAGCAGTTCTTC
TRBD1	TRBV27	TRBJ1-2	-	CASSLSVTGGWDGYTF	TGTGCCAGCAGTTTAAGCGTGACAGGGGGATGGGATGGCTACACCTTC
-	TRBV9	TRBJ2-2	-	CASSVAGGSRELFF	TGTGCCAGCAGCGTAGCTGGGGGGAGTAGGGAGCTGTTTTTT
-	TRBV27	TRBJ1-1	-	CASSRGWGAPTEAFF	TGTGCCAGCAGCAGAGGGTGGGGGGCGCCCACTGAAGCTTTCTTT
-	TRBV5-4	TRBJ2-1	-	CASSLPEGNEQFF	TGTGCCAGCAGCTTGCCGGAAGGCAATGAGCAGTTCTTC
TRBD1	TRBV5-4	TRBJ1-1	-	CASSWWTGMNTEAFF	TGTGCCAGCAGCTGGTGGACAGGGATGAACACTGAAGCTTTCTTT
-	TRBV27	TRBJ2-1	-	CASSPGIGQFF	TGTGCCAGCAGCCCCGGGATAGGGCAGTTCTTC
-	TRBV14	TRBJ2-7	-	CASSRRATEQYF	TGTGCCAGCAGCCGCCGGGCTACCGAGCAGTACTTC
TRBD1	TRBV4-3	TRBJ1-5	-	CASSHGTAINQPQHF	TGCGCCAGCAGCCACGGGACAGCGATCAATCAGCCCCAGCATTTT
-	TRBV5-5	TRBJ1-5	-	CASSLSWSQPQHF	TGTGCCAGCAGCTTGTCATGGAGCCAGCCCCAGCATTTT
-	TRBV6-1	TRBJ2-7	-	CASSPGRSSYEQYF	TGTGCCAGCAGTCCGGGACGCTCCTCCTACGAGCAGTACTTC
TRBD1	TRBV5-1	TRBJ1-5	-	CASSLLQGAGNQPQHF	TGCGCCAGCAGCTTGCTCCAGGGGGCCGGGAATCAGCCCCAGCATTTT
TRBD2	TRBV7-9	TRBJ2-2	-	CASSDTDGLAGAVGELFF	TGTGCCAGCAGCGACACCGACGGACTAGCGGGAGCGGTCGGGGAGCTGTTTTTT
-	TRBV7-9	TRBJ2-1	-	CATRGYNEQFF	TGTGCCACTCGGGGGTACAATGAGCAGTTCTTC
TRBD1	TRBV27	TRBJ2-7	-	CASSFGQGTEQYF	TGTGCCAGCAGTTTCGGACAGGGAACCGAGCAGTACTTC
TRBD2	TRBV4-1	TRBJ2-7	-	CASSQASGRALEQYF	TGCGCCAGCAGCCAAGCGAGCGGGAGGGCCCTCGAGCAGTACTTC
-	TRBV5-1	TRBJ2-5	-	CASSLSGRQETQYF	TGCGCCAGCAGCTTGTCGGGACGCCAAGAGACCCAGTACTTC
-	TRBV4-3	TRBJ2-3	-	CASSPGTSTDTQYF	TGCGCCAGCAGCCCCGGGACTAGCACAGATACGCAGTATTTT
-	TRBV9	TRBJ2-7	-	CASSVGQGIYEQYF	TGTGCCAGCAGCGTAGGGCAGGGTATCTACGAGCAGTACTTC
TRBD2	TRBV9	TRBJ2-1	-	CASSVPGLAGPNEQFF	TGTGCCAGCAGCGTACCGGGACTAGCGGGACCCAATGAGCAGTTCTTC
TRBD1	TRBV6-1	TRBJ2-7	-	CASNRGPYEQYF	TGTGCCAGCAACAGGGGGCCCTACGAGCAGTACTTC
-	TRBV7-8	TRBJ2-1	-	CASSFGASGSYNEQFF	TGTGCCAGCAGCTTCGGAGCGAGCGGCTCCTACAATGAGCAGTTCTTC
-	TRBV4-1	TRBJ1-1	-	CASSQGSLTNTEAFF	TGCGCCAGCAGCCAAGGTTCTCTGACGAACACTGAAGCTTTCTTT
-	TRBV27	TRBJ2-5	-	CASSPGHSRETQYF	TGTGCCAGCAGTCCGGGACACTCCCGGGAGACCCAGTACTTC
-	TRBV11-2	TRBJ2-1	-	CASSLGPVEPYNEQFF	TGTGCCAGCAGCTTAGGTCCCGTCGAACCGTACAATGAGCAGTTCTTC
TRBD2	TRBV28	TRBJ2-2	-	CASSLASGRTGELFF	TGTGCCAGCAGTTTGGCTAGCGGGAGGACTGGGGAGCTGTTTTTT
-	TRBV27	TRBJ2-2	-	CASSSRVSGELFF	TGTGCCAGCAGTTCAAGGGTATCCGGGGAGCTGTTTTTT
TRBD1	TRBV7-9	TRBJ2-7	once	CASSYDRDSSYEQYF	TGTGCCAGCAGCTACGACCGGGACAGTTCCTACGAGCAGTACTTC
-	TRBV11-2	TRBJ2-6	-	CASSQSWVPSSGANVLTF	TGTGCCAGCAGCCAGTCCTGGGTACCCAGTTCTGGGGCCAACGTCCTGACTTTC
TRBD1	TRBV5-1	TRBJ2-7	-	CASSLTGTGSSYEQYF	TGCGCCAGCAGCCTGACCGGGACAGGGAGTTCCTACGAGCAGTACTTC
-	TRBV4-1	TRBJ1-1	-	CASSQGGIGHRAPEAFF	TGCGCCAGCAGCCAAGGGGGAATCGGACACCGTGCCCCTGAAGCTTTCTTT
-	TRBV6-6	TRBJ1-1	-	CASSYLEARFFF	TGTGCCAGCAGTTACCTTGAGGCGCGATTCTTCTTT